One and the same sample provided the 20 T cell receptor beta chains below, sequenced in a study of cytomegalovirus exposure and HLA in healthy donors. Primers: 60 Vbeta forward and 13 Jbeta reverse. TCRdb keeps only in-frame clones here, not all; method: immunoSEQ multiplex PCR. Here the sample spans 100,000 to 150,000 clones, 75% to 85% being singletons. Sample: PBMCs. These receptors all stem from a young man in good health and CMV-seropositive.

CDR3 coding DNA: TGTGCCAGCAGTGCCAGGAAACCCTACGAGCAGTACTTC. Its translation is CASSARKPYEQYF. The chain joins TRBV6-1 to TRBJ2-7; D remains unclear. Germline lookup yields CDR1 MNHNS and CDR2 SASEGT. CDR3 length: 13 amino acids. V was pared by 4 bases and J by 2 bases, with 9 bases between.

This chain joins TRBV7-8 and TRBJ2-5, with TRBD1 matching over 8 bases. CDR3 length equals 16 residues. Trimming took 5 bases from V and 4 from J; bases not matched to a gene: 12. CDR1 and CDR2 (germline): SGHVS, FQNEAQ. CDR3 DNA sequence: TGTGCCAGCAGCCCGAGGAGGGCAGGGGGCGCAGAGACCCAGTACTTC. Amino acids: CASSPRRAGGAETQYF.

The V call is TRBV2, the J call TRBJ2-7, with TRBD1 identical over 8 bases. The germline gives CDR1 SNHLY, CDR2 FYNNEI. After removal of 7 bases from V and 2 bases from J, the junction contained 4 bases not matched to a gene. The CDR3 contains 13 residues. The CDR3 region is CASTTDRAYEQYF. In DNA form, the CDR3 reads TGTGCCAGCACCACGGACAGGGCCTACGAGCAGTACTTC.

This chain joins TRBV7-2 and TRBJ1-6; TRBD1 is a possible D gene (5 bases). Trimming pared 6 bases from V and 7 bases from J, leaving 13 bases between. This CDR3 contains 14 residues. Germline assignment: CDR1 SGHTA and CDR2 FQGNSA. CDR3 bases: TGTGCCAGCAGTCCAGGGAACAGGAATTCACCCCTCCACTTT. Protein product: CASSPGNRNSPLHF.

The V call is TRBV6-5, the J call TRBJ1-3, with a weak D call TRBD1 (5 bases). Trimming pared 7 bases from V and 2 bases from J, leaving 9 bases between. The germline gives CDR1 MNHEY, CDR2 SVGAGI. The CDR3 extends over 13 amino acids. This CDR3 is CASTDSAGNTIYF. The CDR3 nucleotides read TGTGCCAGCACCGACAGTGCTGGAAACACCATATATTTT.

V usage is TRBV15 and J usage is TRBJ2-7; weak D call: TRBD1 (5 bases). Germline V CDR1 and CDR2: LNHNV, YYDKDF (reference sequence). With 3 bases removed from V and 4 bases from J, the gap between germline ends came to 10 bases. The CDR3 sequence is 13 residues long. The CDR3 loop reads CATSSSQGYEQYF. CDR3 sequence (DNA): TGTGCCACCAGCAGCAGCCAGGGTTACGAGCAGTACTTC.

The chain recombines TRBV4-1 with TRBJ1-5; D call uncertain. This CDR3 is 15 amino acids long. V lost 0 bases and J 3 bases, leaving 9 bases between the germline ends. CDR1 and CDR2 (germline): MGHRA, YSYEKL. CDR3 region: CASSQDGHINQPQHF. The CDR3 nucleotides are TGCGCCAGCAGCCAAGATGGTCACATCAATCAGCCCCAGCATTTT.

The rearrangement joins TRBV4-1 to TRBJ2-1; TRBD2 agrees at 8 bases. The junction had 14 bases not matched to a gene; V was cut back by 3 bases and J by 7 bases. The length of the CDR3 is 17 residues. Germline lookup yields CDR1 MGHRA and CDR2 YSYEKL. CDR3 in DNA: TGCGCCAGCAGCCAGGGACTCCTGGGCGGGGGGCTTAATGAGCAGTTCTTC. This gives the protein CASSQGLLGGGLNEQFF.

This clone appeared once. The CDR3 DNA reads as TGTGCCAGCAGCGGTAAGACAGGGGGCGGCAATGAAAAACTGTTTTTT. Residues: CASSGKTGGGNEKLFF. The chain employs TRBV9 and TRBJ1-4, with 10 bases that match TRBD1. Trimming took 3 bases from V and 5 from J; bases not matched to a gene: 7. The CDR3 has 16 amino acids. CDR1 is SGDLS, CDR2 YYNGEE, per germline.

This chain links TRBV7-9 with TRBJ2-3; D is unresolved. The CDR3 spans 14 residues. Trimming took off 3 bases at V and 0 bases at J, with 7 bases between the two ends. The germline V gene encodes CDR1 SEHNR and CDR2 FQNEAQ (reference sequence). The CDR3 here is CASSFLSSTDTQYF. The DNA of the CDR3 is TGTGCCAGCAGCTTTCTGTCTAGCACAGATACGCAGTATTTT.

The sample holds one count of this clone. The rearrangement joins TRBV4-1 to TRBJ2-7; TRBD2 matches at 8 bases. Germline-derived CDR1 and CDR2 are MGHRA and YSYEKL. Germline trimming cut 1 base from V and 2 bases from J; bases unmatched to any gene: 4. The CDR3 runs 15 residues. The CDR3 nucleotides read TGCGCCAGCAGCCAAGTGATGCGGGGGGCCTACGAGCAGTACTTC. This translates into CASSQVMRGAYEQYF.

This clone was picked up a small number of times. This sequence joins TRBV20-1 and TRBJ2-5, with D perhaps TRBD2 (6 bases). Per the germline V gene, CDR1 is DFQATT and CDR2 is SNEGSKA (reference sequence). This CDR3 spans 11 amino acids. V was cut by 6 bases and J by 4 bases, with 9 bases left in between. In DNA form, the CDR3 reads TGCAGTGCCAGACTAGGAGAGACCCAGTACTTC. Translation: CSARLGETQYF.

This chain uses TRBV7-9 with TRBJ2-1, with D possibly TRBD1 on 5 matching bases. CDR3 size: 14 residues. Trimming removed 3 bases from V and 10 bases from J, with 16 bases in between. Germline V gene sequence: CDR1 SEHNR, CDR2 FQNEAQ (reference sequence). This CDR3 is CASSFGQGIGEQFF. As DNA, the CDR3 is TGTGCCAGCAGCTTCGGCCAGGGAATAGGGGAGCAGTTCTTC. Looking up the rest from reference TRBV7-9 and TRBJ2-1 gives the full variable domain: DTGVSQNPRHKITKRGQNVTFRCDPISEHNRLYWYRQTLGQGPEFLTYFQNEAQLEKSRLLSDRFSAERPKGSFSTLEIQRTEQGDSAMYLCASSFGQGIGEQFFGPGTRLTVL.

The chain is built from TRBV7-8 and TRBJ1-2; 9 positions agree with TRBD1. V lost 5 bases, J lost 8 bases, and 6 bases stayed unmatched. The CDR3 runs to 13 residues. The germline V gene encodes CDR1 SGHVS and CDR2 FQNEAQ. CDR3: CASSVDRGRGYTF. The CDR3 nucleotides are TGTGCCAGCAGCGTGGACAGGGGCCGCGGCTACACCTTC.

The CDR3 sequence is CASSERAGVSRQSEAFF. CDR3 nucleotide sequence: TGCGCCAGCAGTGAGAGGGCAGGGGTCTCCCGCCAGTCTGAAGCTTTCTTT. The genes are TRBV10-1 and TRBJ1-1; D is possibly TRBD1 (6 bases). This CDR3 has 17 amino acids. Between the trimmed V and J ends, which lost 2 bases and 6 bases, there was a span of 22 bases. Germline CDR1 and CDR2: WNHNN and SYGVQD (reference sequence).

The V and J genes are TRBV2 and TRBJ2-7; 12 bases are shared with TRBD2. This CDR3 spans 15 amino acids. Per germline, CDR1 SNHLY and CDR2 FYNNEI. V lost 6 bases and J lost 4; bases outside the gene matches: 7. The CDR3 region has the DNA TGTGCCAGCAGCGGGACTAGCGGGCGGGGGTACGAGCAGTACTTC. This translates into CASSGTSGRGYEQYF. The full variable domain, its missing parts supplied by reference TRBV2 and TRBJ2-7, is EPEVTQTPSHQVTQMGQEVILRCVPISNHLYFYWYRQILGQKVEFLVSFYNNEISEKSEIFDDQFSVERPDGSNFTLKIRSTKLEDSAMYFCASSGTSGRGYEQYFGPGTRLTVT.

The chain uses TRBV18 and TRBJ2-7; D unresolved. The germline V gene encodes CDR1 KGHSH and CDR2 LQKENI. This CDR3 is 16 amino acids long. V was clipped by 2 bases and J by 3 bases, with 17 bases between them. The CDR3 region is CASSPSFSRLSYEQYF. In nucleotides, the CDR3 is TGTGCCAGCTCACCAAGCTTTTCGAGACTCAGCTACGAGCAGTACTTC.

The rearrangement joins TRBV10-2 to TRBJ1-4; D is uncertain. Germline CDR1 and CDR2: WSHSY and SAAADI. Trimming left V 1 base short and J 4 bases short, with 10 bases between. The CDR3 spans 15 residues. The CDR3 DNA is TGCGCCAGCAGTGAGTTGGGCCCTTTTAATGAAAAACTGTTTTTT. Translated, it gives CASSELGPFNEKLFF.

This clone was detected only a few times. V gene TRBV5-1 combines with J gene TRBJ2-1; 8 bases align to TRBD1. The germline V gene encodes CDR1 SGHRS and CDR2 YFSETQ. After removal of 3 bases from V and 5 bases from J, the junction contained 7 bases not matched to a gene. The CDR3 length is 15 residues. The CDR3, as DNA: TGCGCCAGCAGCTCCCGGGACAGGAGCAACAATGAGCAGTTCTTC. Protein: CASSSRDRSNNEQFF.

The chain uses TRBV7-3 and TRBJ1-1; D remains ambiguous. This CDR3 has 14 amino acids. The germline CDR1 and CDR2 sequences are SGHTA and FQGTGA. V lost 1 base to trimming and J lost 3 bases, with 9 bases between them. CDR3 DNA sequence: TGTGCCAGCAGCTTAAACCCGAGGGACACTGAAGCTTTCTTT. Its translation: CASSLNPRDTEAFF.